Below are 9 T cell receptor beta chains sequenced from a single sample in a study of blood T cell repertoires in COVID-19. Sequencing was performed with immunoSEQ multiplex PCR; in TCRdb, only in-frame clones are kept and a portion is missing. The sample records around 150,000 clones, less than 90% being singletons. The sample consisted of peripheral blood. The receptors stem from a human donor with COVID-19, enrolled during active disease. The donor label of this sample is uncertain.

The rearrangement joins TRBV9 to TRBJ1-2, with TRBD1 matching 9 bases. The V gene end was trimmed by 2 bases and the J gene end by 4 bases; junction bases not matched to a gene: 6. Germline loops: CDR1 SGDLS, CDR2 YYNGEE. This CDR3 region has 15 residues. CDR3 sequence (DNA): TGTGCCAGCAGCGTGAGCGGACAGGGGCTCTATGGCTACACCTTC. Translated: CASSVSGQGLYGYTF. The whole variable domain, remainder taken from reference TRBV9 and TRBJ1-2, is DSGVTQTPKHLITATGQRVTLRCSPRSGDLSVYWYQQSLDQGLQFLIQYYNGEERAKGNILERFSAQQFPDLHSELNLSSLELGDSALYFCASSVSGQGLYGYTFGSGTRLTVV.

The V gene is TRBV5-6, the J gene TRBJ2-7, with 9 bases identical to TRBD1. The germline CDR1 and CDR2 sequences are SGHDT and YYEEEE. The V and J ends lost 8 bases and 5 bases, in that order; junction bases with no gene match: 11. The CDR3 length is 14 residues. The CDR3 reads CASSFGQGWNEQYF. CDR3 bases: TGTGCCAGTTCTTTCGGACAGGGGTGGAACGAGCAGTACTTC. Based on the CDR3 plus reference TRBV5-6 and TRBJ2-7, the full variable domain is DAGVTQSPTHLIKTRGQQVTLRCSPKSGHDTVSWYQQALGQGPQFIFQYYEEEERQRGNFPDRFSGHQFPNYSSELNVNALLLGDSALYLCASSFGQGWNEQYFGPGTRLTVT.

This clone was detected once. The J gene is TRBJ1-5, the V gene TRBV29-1, with D uncertain. Germline-derived CDR1 and CDR2 are SQVTM and ANQGSEA. Trimming stripped 7 bases from V and 7 bases from J, with 17 bases between. The CDR3 runs to 13 residues. The CDR3 is CSDGRDAGQPQHF. CDR3 sequence (DNA): TGCAGCGACGGGAGGGATGCGGGACAGCCCCAGCATTTT.

The chain uses TRBV6-7 and TRBJ2-3, with 9 bases matching TRBD2. TRBV6-7 is designated an ORF whose function remains uncertain. This CDR3 has 16 residues. Germline trimming cut 2 bases from V and 2 bases from J; bases unmatched to any gene: 5. CDR3: CASSYETSGLTDTQYF. The CDR3 DNA is TGTGCCAGCAGTTACGAGACTAGCGGTCTCACAGATACGCAGTATTTT.

The chain links TRBV7-3 to TRBJ2-1; TRBD2 matches 8 bases. The germline V gene has CDR1 SGHTA and CDR2 FQGTGA. V shed 3 bases and J 10 bases; nucleotides not matched to a gene: 8. The CDR3 contains 14 residues. DNA for the CDR3: TGTGCCAGCAGCTTGACCGGGAGGGCCTCCGAGCAGTTCTTC. It is translated as CASSLTGRASEQFF.

V and J are TRBV7-3 and TRBJ2-1, with D tentatively TRBD2 (6 bases). Germline CDR1 SGHTA, CDR2 FQGTGA. V dropped 2 bases and J dropped 7 bases, with 9 bases sitting between them. CDR3 length equals 13 residues. CDR3 sequence reads: CASSLSAGNEQFF. The CDR3 nucleotides are TGTGCCAGCAGCTTATCCGCGGGGAATGAGCAGTTCTTC. Filled out from reference TRBV7-3 and TRBJ2-1, the complete variable domain reads GAGVSQTPSNKVTEKGKYVELRCDPISGHTALYWYRQSLGQGPEFLIYFQGTGAADDSGLPNDRFFAVRPEGSVSTLKIQRTERGDSAVYLCASSLSAGNEQFFGPGTRLTVL.

The chain is built from TRBV4-2 and TRBJ2-3, with 12 bases fitting TRBD2. The CDR3 has 18 amino acids. After removal of 1 base from V and 5 bases from J, the junction contained 10 bases not matched to a gene. CDR1 is LGHNA and CDR2 is YNFKEQ in the germline V gene. In DNA form, the CDR3 reads TGTGCCAGCAGCCAAGGCTCCCTAGCGGGGGGGCTGGGAGATACGCAGTATTTT. Its protein is CASSQGSLAGGLGDTQYF.

J is TRBJ2-7 and V is TRBV27, with TRBD2 as a possible D gene (7 bases). Germline CDR1 reads MNHEY; CDR2 reads SMNVEV (reference sequence). Trimming took 4 bases from V and 4 from J, leaving 17 bases between them. The CDR3 is 15 residues long. CDR3 region: CASSSPLRGAYEQYF. CDR3 nucleotide sequence: TGTGCCAGCAGTTCTCCCCTCCGGGGGGCGTACGAGCAGTACTTC.

This chain uses TRBV7-9 with TRBJ1-4; tentatively, D is TRBD1 (5 bases). The CDR3 length is 14 residues. Trimming removed 4 bases from V and 8 bases from J, with 14 bases in between. CDR1 is SEHNR and CDR2 is FQNEAQ in the germline V gene (reference sequence). The CDR3 sequence: CASSSREVAEKLFF. The CDR3, as DNA: TGTGCCAGCAGCTCCAGGGAGGTGGCAGAAAAACTGTTTTTT.